A single sample is the source of the 28 T cell receptor beta chains below, sequenced in a study of blood T cell repertoires in COVID-19. TCRdb's table, derived via immunoSEQ multiplex PCR, lists solely in-frame clones and lacks some. Of roughly 250,000 clones in the sample, 80% to 90% were seen once. The sequenced sample was peripheral blood. The receptors shown here come from a man in his forties with active or convalescent COVID-19.

The V and J genes are TRBV2 and TRBJ1-6; the D is unclear. There are 15 residues in the CDR3. Germline CDR1 reads SNHLY; CDR2 reads FYNNEI. The ends were cut back, 4 bases at V and 8 bases at J, with 15 bases in the middle. As DNA, the CDR3 is TGTGCCAGCAGTGCGTCGGAGGGCTTTTATTCACCCCTCCACTTT. Its protein is CASSASEGFYSPLHF. The entire variable domain, with the rest obtained from reference TRBV2 and TRBJ1-6, is as follows: EPEVTQTPSHQVTQMGQEVILRCVPISNHLYFYWYRQILGQKVEFLVSFYNNEISEKSEIFDDQFSVERPDGSNFTLKIRSTKLEDSAMYFCASSASEGFYSPLHFGNGTRLTVT.

The rearrangement links TRBV2 to TRBJ1-5; 8 bases are a match to TRBD1. Per the germline V gene, CDR1 is SNHLY and CDR2 is FYNNEI. The CDR3 covers 15 residues. The V gene end was trimmed by 5 bases and the J gene end by 1 base; junction bases not matched to a gene: 4. The CDR3 region has the DNA TGTGCCAGCAGTTCCCAGGGGGCGAGCAATCAGCCCCAGCATTTT. This sequence encodes CASSSQGASNQPQHF. The whole variable domain, filled in from reference TRBV2 and TRBJ1-5, reads EPEVTQTPSHQVTQMGQEVILRCVPISNHLYFYWYRQILGQKVEFLVSFYNNEISEKSEIFDDQFSVERPDGSNFTLKIRSTKLEDSAMYFCASSSQGASNQPQHFGDGTRLSIL.

This chain uses TRBV19 with TRBJ2-3; 8 positions agree with TRBD2. V was clipped by 3 bases and J by 3 bases; unmatched bases: 8. Per the germline V gene, CDR1 is LNHDA and CDR2 is SQIVND (reference sequence). The length of the CDR3 is 16 residues. The CDR3 spells CASSIISGGPTDTQYF. The CDR3 nucleotides are TGTGCCAGTAGTATTATCAGCGGGGGACCAACAGATACGCAGTATTTT.

The chain links TRBV30 to TRBJ1-4; D may be TRBD1 (6 bases). Trimming removed 5 bases from V and 7 bases from J, with 11 bases in between. Germline V gene data show CDR1 as GTSNPN and CDR2 as SVGIG (reference sequence). The CDR3 loop spans 12 amino acids. The CDR3 loop reads CAWRGAAEKLFF. CDR3 nucleotides: TGTGCCTGGCGGGGGGCGGCTGAAAAACTGTTTTTT.

The CDR3 reads CASSVEDSGANVLTF. CDR3 sequence (DNA): TGTGCCAGCAGTGTAGAAGACTCTGGGGCCAACGTCCTGACTTTC. The chain joins TRBV2 to TRBJ2-6; D not resolved. The germline V gene has CDR1 SNHLY and CDR2 FYNNEI. The CDR3 is 15 amino acids. Deletions cut 4 bases from V and 0 bases from J, with 7 bases between. Filled out from reference TRBV2 and TRBJ2-6, the complete variable domain reads EPEVTQTPSHQVTQMGQEVILRCVPISNHLYFYWYRQILGQKVEFLVSFYNNEISEKSEIFDDQFSVERPDGSNFTLKIRSTKLEDSAMYFCASSVEDSGANVLTFGAGSRLTVL.

V usage is TRBV4-1 and J usage is TRBJ1-5; D gene uncertain. Germline V gene data show CDR1 as MGHRA and CDR2 as YSYEKL. CDR3 length equals 14 residues. Deletions cut 2 bases from V and 3 bases from J, with 8 bases between. The chain's CDR3 is CASSQQAVNQPQHF. The CDR3 nucleotides are TGCGCCAGCAGCCAACAGGCCGTCAATCAGCCCCAGCATTTT.

A few counts support this clone. The genes are TRBV7-2 and TRBJ2-7, with 7 bases fitting TRBD1. CDR1 is SGHTA and CDR2 is FQGNSA in the germline V gene. The CDR3 runs to 14 residues. The ends lost 2 bases at V and 3 bases at J; junction bases unmatched: 4. The chain's CDR3 is CASSLWDSVYEQYF. CDR3 nucleotide sequence: TGTGCCAGCAGCTTATGGGACAGCGTCTACGAGCAGTACTTC.

The chain uses TRBV5-5 and TRBJ1-5; D uncertain. The CDR3 has 15 residues. V lost 2 bases and J 2 bases, leaving 11 bases between the germline ends. Per the germline V gene, CDR1 is SGHKS and CDR2 is YYEKEE (reference sequence). This chain's CDR3 is CASSLLPVGNQPQHF. The CDR3 nucleotides read TGTGCCAGCAGCTTACTACCGGTCGGCAATCAGCCCCAGCATTTT. Drawing the rest from reference TRBV5-5 and TRBJ1-5, the complete variable domain is DAGVTQSPTHLIKTRGQQVTLRCSPISGHKSVSWYQQVLGQGPQFIFQYYEKEERGRGNFPDRFSARQFPNYSSELNVNALLLGDSALYLCASSLLPVGNQPQHFGDGTRLSIL.

The chain links TRBV9 to TRBJ2-3, with D possibly matching TRBD2 (6 bases). The CDR3 covers 15 residues. Germline V gene sequence: CDR1 SGDLS, CDR2 YYNGEE. Between the trimmed V and J ends, which lost 3 bases and 0 bases, there was a span of 11 bases. The CDR3 sequence: CASSDTGLSTDTQYF. The CDR3 region has the DNA TGTGCCAGCAGCGACACGGGACTGAGCACAGATACGCAGTATTTT.

V gene TRBV4-3 combines with J gene TRBJ2-7; a weak D match, TRBD1 (5 bases). Germline loops: CDR1 LGHNA, CDR2 YSLEER. The CDR3 runs 15 residues. Trimming took off 7 bases at V and 2 bases at J, with 18 bases between the two ends. The CDR3 is CASKLYTGPTYEQYF. DNA for the CDR3: TGCGCCAGCAAGTTGTATACAGGCCCCACCTACGAGCAGTACTTC.

Concerning this clone: This sample includes further DNA sequences coding for the same CDR3. The V and J genes are TRBV19 and TRBJ1-5; 7 bases are shared with TRBD1. Germline lookup yields CDR1 LNHDA and CDR2 SQIVND (reference sequence). The CDR3 has 15 residues. Trimming cost V 5 bases and J 0 bases; bases outside gene matches: 4. The CDR3 is CASSPRQGSNQPQHF. For the CDR3, the DNA is TGTGCCAGTAGTCCTCGACAGGGTAGCAATCAGCCCCAGCATTTT.

The DNA for the CDR3 is TGTGCCAGCAGCTCAACGAGGGCGGGGGGCCTCAATGAGCAGTTCTTC. Protein: CASSSTRAGGLNEQFF. The rearrangement joins TRBV11-2 to TRBJ2-1; 8 bases fit TRBD2. The length of the CDR3 is 16 residues. V was clipped by 4 bases and J by 6 bases; unmatched bases: 11. Germline CDR1 SGHAT, CDR2 FQNNGV.

The gene calls are TRBV12-3 or TRBV12-4 and TRBJ2-7; TRBD2 might be the D (5 bases). The CDR3 covers 13 residues. V lost 5 bases and J lost 5, with 13 bases in between. CDR3 nucleotide sequence: TGTGCCAGCAGTCCGGGATTTCGCAACGAGCAGTACTTC. Translating it yields CASSPGFRNEQYF.

The chain carries TRBV10-3 and TRBJ2-7, with a possible D match to TRBD1 (6 bases). The CDR3 runs to 12 residues. Deletions cut 2 bases from V and 9 bases from J, with 11 bases between. Germline loops: CDR1 ENHRY, CDR2 SYGVKD. The CDR3 here is CAISETGSGQYF. CDR3 in DNA: TGTGCCATCAGTGAGACAGGGTCCGGGCAGTACTTC.

The J gene is TRBJ2-7, the V gene TRBV6-6, with 7 positions matching TRBD2. This CDR3 contains 13 residues. The germline V gene encodes CDR1 MNHNY and CDR2 SVGAGI (reference sequence). Unmatched junction bases numbered 11, after V lost 6 bases and J lost 9 bases. The chain's CDR3 is CASRPLSTGGQYF. The CDR3 DNA follows: TGTGCCAGCAGGCCTCTATCCACGGGAGGGCAGTACTTC.

This chain links TRBV19 with TRBJ2-2; D is unresolved. The CDR3 is 14 amino acids. Germline V gene lookup returns CDR1 LNHDA and CDR2 SQIVND (reference sequence). The germline V and J ends were trimmed by 5 bases and 0 bases, with 7 bases remaining between them. The CDR3 DNA is TGTGCCAGTAGTGGGCAGGCGAACACCGGGGAGCTGTTTTTT. It codes for CASSGQANTGELFF.

The V call is TRBV30, the J call TRBJ1-2, with 8 bases aligning to TRBD1. The junction had 15 bases not matched to a gene; V was cut back by 2 bases and J by 13 bases. Germline CDR1 GTSNPN, CDR2 SVGIG (reference sequence). The CDR3 is made up of 14 amino acids. CDR3 in DNA: TGTGCCTGGAGTATTGGGCAGGGGGCAGATTATTGCACCTTC. This codes for CAWSIGQGADYCTF.

The chain combines TRBV6-5 with TRBJ1-5; D possibly corresponds to TRBD1 (5 bases). The CDR3 is 14 residues long. The ends were cut back, 6 bases at V and 7 bases at J, with 16 bases in the middle. Germline CDR1 and CDR2: MNHEY and SVGAGI. CDR3 DNA: TGTGCCAGCAGAGCCGACGGGGGGGGACAGCCCCAGCATTTT. Its translation is CASRADGGGQPQHF.

The chain is built from TRBV19 and TRBJ1-4; the D gene is possibly TRBD1 (5 bases). The V end lost 5 bases, the J end lost 8 bases, and 15 bases lay between the germline ends. CDR1 LNHDA and CDR2 SQIVND come from the germline V gene (reference sequence). The CDR3 consists of 14 residues. The CDR3 is CASSQGQGWEKLFF. DNA for the CDR3: TGTGCCAGTAGTCAGGGCCAGGGTTGGGAAAAACTGTTTTTT. The full variable domain, with the rest looked up from reference TRBV19 and TRBJ1-4, is DGGITQSPKYLFRKEGQNVTLSCEQNLNHDAMYWYRQDPGQGLRLIYYSQIVNDFQKGDIAEGYSVSREKKESFPLTVTSAQKNPTAFYLCASSQGQGWEKLFFGSGTQLSVL.

The gene calls are TRBV30 and TRBJ1-6; no definite D call. This CDR3 is 13 amino acids long. V lost 1 base to trimming and J lost 8 bases, with 9 bases between them. CDR1 and CDR2 from the germline V gene are GTSNPN and SVGIG (reference sequence). The CDR3 loop reads CAWSGKRDSPLHF. Written as DNA, the CDR3 is TGTGCCTGGAGTGGAAAACGAGATTCACCCCTCCACTTT.

In nucleotides, the CDR3 is TGTGCCAGCAGCCTCCGGGGATATAACACTGAAGCTTTCTTT. Translated, it gives CASSLRGYNTEAFF. The V gene is TRBV3-1 (or the pseudogene TRBV3-2), the J gene TRBJ1-1, with D unresolved. Germline V gives CDR1 LGHDT, CDR2 YNNKEL (reference sequence). V lost 4 bases to trimming and J lost 2 bases, with 11 bases between them. The CDR3 covers 14 residues.

This chain links TRBV14 with TRBJ1-5; D remains unclear. Trimming stripped 5 bases from V and 3 bases from J, with 20 bases between. The CDR3 is made up of 17 amino acids. Germline V gives CDR1 SGHDN, CDR2 FVKESK. The CDR3 spells CASSIVTSGGSNQPQHF. In nucleotides, the CDR3 is TGTGCCAGCAGCATCGTTACGTCAGGAGGGTCCAATCAGCCCCAGCATTTT.

This clone was found a few times. The chain couples TRBV9 to TRBJ2-1; 7 positions match TRBD1. The ends lost 4 bases at V and 5 bases at J; junction bases unmatched: 9. The CDR3 extends over 15 amino acids. Looked up from germline, CDR1 is SGDLS and CDR2 is YYNGEE. The DNA of the CDR3 is TGTGCCAGCAGCCCCTGGGACAGTACCAACAATGAGCAGTTCTTC. Its protein is CASSPWDSTNNEQFF.

This chain links TRBV28 with TRBJ1-3, with 7 bases aligning to TRBD1. Germline loops: CDR1 MDHEN, CDR2 SYDVKM. The CDR3 totals 16 residues. Trimming cost V 8 bases and J 4 bases; bases outside gene matches: 14. The CDR3 spells CASYDGTVQRGNTIYF. The CDR3 region has the DNA TGTGCCAGCTACGATGGGACAGTTCAACGGGGAAACACCATATATTTT.

This chain links TRBV19 with TRBJ1-5; D is possibly TRBD1 (6 bases). The CDR3 covers 16 residues. The germline V gene has CDR1 LNHDA and CDR2 SQIVND (reference sequence). Trimming removed 5 bases at V and 3 bases at J, with 17 bases between. CDR3 amino acids: CASSPAAGAFNQPQHF. The CDR3 nucleotides read TGTGCCAGTAGTCCCGCCGCGGGGGCCTTCAATCAGCCCCAGCATTTT.

This clone was found once. CDR3 in DNA: TGTGCCCCCCAGGAGTGGACATTCAACGGCGGCAATCAGCCCCAGCATTTT. It is translated as CAPQEWTFNGGNQPQHF. The chain employs TRBV9 and TRBJ1-5, with D possibly TRBD1 on 5 matching bases. The V and J ends lost 10 bases and 2 bases respectively, with 25 bases between them. Germline V CDR1 and CDR2: SGDLS, YYNGEE. This CDR3 region has 17 residues.

This clone was seen more than once but under ten times. The gene calls are TRBV6-1 and TRBJ2-7; a weak D match, TRBD1 (5 bases). The V gene lost 3 bases and the J gene lost 3 bases, with 15 bases spanning the gap. This CDR3 has 15 residues. Germline assignment: CDR1 MNHNS and CDR2 SASEGT. The CDR3 region is CASSDGPGRVYEQYF. CDR3 nucleotide sequence: TGTGCCAGCAGTGACGGGCCGGGCAGGGTCTACGAGCAGTACTTC.

The rearrangement joins TRBV5-1 to TRBJ2-1; 13 positions agree with TRBD2. The CDR3 runs to 15 residues. Germline CDR1 SGHRS, CDR2 YFSETQ. Trimming removed 4 bases from V and 5 bases from J; junction bases left unmatched: 3. The CDR3 nucleotides are TGCGCCAGCAGCGGGGGACTAGCGGGAAACAATGAGCAGTTCTTC. It yields the protein CASSGGLAGNNEQFF.